This paragraph reports one T cell receptor beta chain. The germline gives CDR1 SEHNR, CDR2 FQNEAQ (reference sequence). The CDR3 is made up of 20 amino acids. Trimming took off 5 bases at V and 0 bases at J, with 28 bases between the two ends. This entry comes from a study of blood T cell repertoires in COVID-19. Background on the study: There were acute and convalescent COVID-19 samples, and they came from the United States, Italy and Spain. Nucleic acid was either cDNA or gDNA, and it came from T cells, B-cell-depleted T cells, or PBMCs.

The protocol was immunoSEQ multiplex PCR, while the TCRdb copy is restricted to in-frame clones and leaves out a portion. Of 250,000 to 350,000 clones in the sample, about 90% were seen once. Source material: peripheral blood. The V call is TRBV7-9, the J call TRBJ2-5; D is perhaps TRBD2 (7 bases). The TCR was taken from a woman between 25 and 40 years old with COVID-19, enrolled during active disease. Written as DNA, the CDR3 is TGTGCCAGCAGCACGGGGGGCCGAACTTTGCGAATTGGGTACCAAGAGACCCAGTACTTC. Encoded protein: CASSTGGRTLRIGYQETQYF.